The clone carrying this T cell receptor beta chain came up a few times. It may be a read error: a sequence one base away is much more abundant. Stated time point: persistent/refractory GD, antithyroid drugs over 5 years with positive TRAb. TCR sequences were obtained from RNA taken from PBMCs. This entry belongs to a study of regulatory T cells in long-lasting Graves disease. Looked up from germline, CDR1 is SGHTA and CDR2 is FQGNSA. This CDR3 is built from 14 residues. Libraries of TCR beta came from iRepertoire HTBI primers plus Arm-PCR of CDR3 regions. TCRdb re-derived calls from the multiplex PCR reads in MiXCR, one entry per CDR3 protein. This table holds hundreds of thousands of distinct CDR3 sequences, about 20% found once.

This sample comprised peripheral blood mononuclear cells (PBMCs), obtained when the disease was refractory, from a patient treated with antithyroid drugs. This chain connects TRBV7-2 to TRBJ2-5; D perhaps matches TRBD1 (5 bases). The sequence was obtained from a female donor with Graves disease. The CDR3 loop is CASSPLGVRETQHF. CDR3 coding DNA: TGTGCCAGCAGCCCTTTAGGGGTGCGAGAGACCCAGCACTTC.